This T cell receptor (beta chain) was recorded in a study of shared clonotypes between healthy human individuals. Study details: Donors had three CD4 naive, three CD4 memory, two CD8 naive and one CD8 memory plate apiece.

On this clone: No antigen is known for it.

None of the donors, who were healthy HIV-negative adults, had recently had acute infections or vaccinations. Study-level points and caveats: Limitation of the genetic and exposure-history diversity represented came from the few donors. Memory subsets generally showed lower estimated richness than naive subsets.

Produced via immunoSEQ multiplex PCR; TCRdb's table is partial and in-frame only. The profile shows about 600,000 clones, more than 95% of them singletons. The receptor comes from a woman aged 25 to 45 in good health. Specimen: naive CD4+ T cells sorted from blood. Subset: CD45RA+ positively selected.

This CDR3 reads CASSLSRWTHNNEQFF. The CDR3 DNA reads TGTGCCAGCAGTTTATCGAGATGGACCCATAACAATGAGCAGTTCTTC. The chain couples TRBV27 to TRBJ2-1; D uncertain. Germline CDR1 is MNHEY and CDR2 is SMNVEV (reference sequence). CDR3 length: 16 amino acids. Trimming cost V 0 bases and J 5 bases, with 14 bases left between them.